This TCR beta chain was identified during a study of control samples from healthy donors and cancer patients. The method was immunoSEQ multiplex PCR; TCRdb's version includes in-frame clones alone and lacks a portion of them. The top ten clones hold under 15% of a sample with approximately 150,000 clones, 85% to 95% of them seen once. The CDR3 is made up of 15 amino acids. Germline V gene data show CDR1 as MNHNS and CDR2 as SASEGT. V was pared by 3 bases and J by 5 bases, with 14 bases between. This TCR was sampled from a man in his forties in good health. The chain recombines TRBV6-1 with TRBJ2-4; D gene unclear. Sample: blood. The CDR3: CASSDSPETQNIQYF. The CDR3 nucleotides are TGTGCCAGCAGTGATTCTCCAGAGACTCAAAACATTCAGTACTTC.